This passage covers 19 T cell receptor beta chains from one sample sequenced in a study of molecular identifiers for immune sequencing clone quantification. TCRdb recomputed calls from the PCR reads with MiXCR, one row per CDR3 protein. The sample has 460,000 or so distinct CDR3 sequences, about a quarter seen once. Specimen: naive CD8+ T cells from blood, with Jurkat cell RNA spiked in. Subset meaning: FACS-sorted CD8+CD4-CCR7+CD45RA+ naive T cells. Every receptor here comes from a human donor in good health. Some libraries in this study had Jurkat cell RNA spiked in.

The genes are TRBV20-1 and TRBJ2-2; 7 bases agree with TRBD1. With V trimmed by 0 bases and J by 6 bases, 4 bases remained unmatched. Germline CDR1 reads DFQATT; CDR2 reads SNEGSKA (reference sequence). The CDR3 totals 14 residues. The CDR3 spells CSARDGQEAGELFF. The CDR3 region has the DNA TGCAGTGCTAGAGACGGACAGGAGGCCGGGGAGCTGTTTTTT.

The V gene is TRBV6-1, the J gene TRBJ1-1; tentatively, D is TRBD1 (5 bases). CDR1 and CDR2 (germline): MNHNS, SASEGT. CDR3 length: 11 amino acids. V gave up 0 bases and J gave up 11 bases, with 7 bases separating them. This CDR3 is CASSEAGPAFF. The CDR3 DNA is TGTGCCAGCAGTGAAGCGGGGCCGGCTTTCTTT.

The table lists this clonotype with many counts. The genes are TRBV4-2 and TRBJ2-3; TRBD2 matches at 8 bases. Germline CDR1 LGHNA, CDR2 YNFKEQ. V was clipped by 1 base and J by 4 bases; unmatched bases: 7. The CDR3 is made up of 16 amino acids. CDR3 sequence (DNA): TGTGCCAGCAGCCAAGGGGTAGCGGGATTGGCAGATACGCAGTATTTT. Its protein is CASSQGVAGLADTQYF.

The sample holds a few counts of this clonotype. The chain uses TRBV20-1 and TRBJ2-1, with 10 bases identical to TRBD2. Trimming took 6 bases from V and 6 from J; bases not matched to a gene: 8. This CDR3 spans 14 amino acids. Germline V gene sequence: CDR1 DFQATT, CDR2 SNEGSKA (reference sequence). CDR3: CSARSGGAFNEQFF. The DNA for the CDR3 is TGCAGTGCAAGAAGCGGGGGGGCCTTCAATGAGCAGTTCTTC.

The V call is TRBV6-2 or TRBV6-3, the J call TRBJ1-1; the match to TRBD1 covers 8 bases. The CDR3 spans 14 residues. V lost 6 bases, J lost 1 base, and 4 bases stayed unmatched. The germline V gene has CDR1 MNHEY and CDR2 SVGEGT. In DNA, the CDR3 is TGTGCCAGCAGAGGGACAGGTTGGAACACTGAAGCTTTCTTT. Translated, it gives CASRGTGWNTEAFF.

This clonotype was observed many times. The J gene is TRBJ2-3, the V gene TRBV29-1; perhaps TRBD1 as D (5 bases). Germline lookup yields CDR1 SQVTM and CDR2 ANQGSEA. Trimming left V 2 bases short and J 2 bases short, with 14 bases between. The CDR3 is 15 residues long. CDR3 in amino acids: CSVESFGADTDTQYF. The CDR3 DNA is TGCAGCGTTGAATCCTTTGGGGCAGACACAGATACGCAGTATTTT.

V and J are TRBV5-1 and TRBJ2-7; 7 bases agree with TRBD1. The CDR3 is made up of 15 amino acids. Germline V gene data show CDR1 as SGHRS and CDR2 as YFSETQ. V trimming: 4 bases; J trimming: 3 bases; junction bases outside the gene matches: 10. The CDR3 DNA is TGCGCCAGCAGCCAGACAGGGTTTGTGAGCTACGAGCAGTACTTC. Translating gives CASSQTGFVSYEQYF.

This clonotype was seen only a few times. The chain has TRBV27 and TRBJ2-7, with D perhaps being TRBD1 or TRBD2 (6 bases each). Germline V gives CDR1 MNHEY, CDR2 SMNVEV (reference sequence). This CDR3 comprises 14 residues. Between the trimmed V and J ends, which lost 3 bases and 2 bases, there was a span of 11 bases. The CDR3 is CASSLMGGPYEQYF. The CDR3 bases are TGTGCCAGCAGTTTGATGGGGGGCCCCTACGAGCAGTACTTC.

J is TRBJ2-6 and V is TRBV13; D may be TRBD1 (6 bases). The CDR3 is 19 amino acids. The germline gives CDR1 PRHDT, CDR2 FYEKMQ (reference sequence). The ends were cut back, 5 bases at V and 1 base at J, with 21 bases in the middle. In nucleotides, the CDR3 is TGTGCCAGCAGCAAAAACGGATGGTTTAGGGGGTCTGGGGCCAACGTCCTGACTTTC. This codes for CASSKNGWFRGSGANVLTF.

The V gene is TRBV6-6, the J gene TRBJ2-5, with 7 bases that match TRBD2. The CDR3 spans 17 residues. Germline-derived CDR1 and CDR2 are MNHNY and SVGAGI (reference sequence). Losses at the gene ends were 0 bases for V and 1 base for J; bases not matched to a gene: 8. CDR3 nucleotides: TGTGCCAGCAGTTACTCGAATCGCGGGAGAAGCCAAGAGACCCAGTACTTC. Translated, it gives CASSYSNRGRSQETQYF.

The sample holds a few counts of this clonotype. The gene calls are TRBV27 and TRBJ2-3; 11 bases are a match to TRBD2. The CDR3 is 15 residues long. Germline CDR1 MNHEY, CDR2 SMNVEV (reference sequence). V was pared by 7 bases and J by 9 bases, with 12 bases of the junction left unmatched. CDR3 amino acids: CASKLSGGAWRTQYF. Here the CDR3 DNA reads TGTGCCAGCAAACTTAGCGGGGGGGCCTGGAGAACGCAGTATTTT.

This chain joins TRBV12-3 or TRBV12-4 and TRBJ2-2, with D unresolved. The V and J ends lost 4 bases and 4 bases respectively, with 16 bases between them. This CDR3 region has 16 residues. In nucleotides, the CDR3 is TGTGCCAGCAGTTCAGACTTACCAACCTCCACCGGGGAGCTGTTTTTT. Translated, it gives CASSSDLPTSTGELFF.

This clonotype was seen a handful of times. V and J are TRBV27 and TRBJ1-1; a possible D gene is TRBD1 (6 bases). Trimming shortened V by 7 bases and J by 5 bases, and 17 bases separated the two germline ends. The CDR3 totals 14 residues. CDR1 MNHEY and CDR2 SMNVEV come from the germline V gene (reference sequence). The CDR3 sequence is CASTQQGIWTEAFF. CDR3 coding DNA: TGTGCCAGCACCCAACAGGGTATTTGGACTGAAGCTTTCTTT.

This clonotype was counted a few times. The chain's CDR3 is CSAYIGTSRYEQYF. In nucleotides, the CDR3 is TGCAGTGCTTATATCGGGACTTCAAGATACGAGCAGTACTTC. This chain connects TRBV20-1 to TRBJ2-7; tentative D call: TRBD2 (6 bases). This CDR3 is built from 14 residues. V lost 5 bases and J 4 bases, leaving 18 bases between the germline ends. Germline V lookup: CDR1 DFQATT, CDR2 SNEGSKA (reference sequence).

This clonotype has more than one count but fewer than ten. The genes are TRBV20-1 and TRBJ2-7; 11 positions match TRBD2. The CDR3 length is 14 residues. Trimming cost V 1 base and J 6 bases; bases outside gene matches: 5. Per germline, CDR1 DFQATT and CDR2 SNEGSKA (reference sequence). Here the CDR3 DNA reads TGCAGTGCTAGAGTACTAGCGGGGGTCCTCGAGCAGTACTTC. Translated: CSARVLAGVLEQYF.

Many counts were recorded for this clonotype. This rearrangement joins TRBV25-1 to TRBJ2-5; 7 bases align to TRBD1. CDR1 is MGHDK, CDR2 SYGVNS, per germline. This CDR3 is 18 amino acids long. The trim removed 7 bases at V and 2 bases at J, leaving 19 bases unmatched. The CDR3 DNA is TGTGCCAGCAATGCCCGGGACAGTGTCCAAGAGACACAAGAGACCCAGTACTTC. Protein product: CASNARDSVQETQETQYF.

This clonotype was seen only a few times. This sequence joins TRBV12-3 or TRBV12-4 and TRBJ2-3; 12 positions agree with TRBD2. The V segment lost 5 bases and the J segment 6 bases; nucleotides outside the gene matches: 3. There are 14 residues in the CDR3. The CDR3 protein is CASSGTSGGDTQYF. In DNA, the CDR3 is TGTGCCAGCAGTGGTACTAGCGGGGGGGATACGCAGTATTTT.

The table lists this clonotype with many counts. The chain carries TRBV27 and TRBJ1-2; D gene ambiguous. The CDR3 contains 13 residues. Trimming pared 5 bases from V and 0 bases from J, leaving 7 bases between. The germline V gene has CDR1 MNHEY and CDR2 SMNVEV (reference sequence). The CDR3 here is CASSPPANYGYTF. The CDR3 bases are TGTGCCAGCAGTCCCCCCGCTAACTATGGCTACACCTTC.

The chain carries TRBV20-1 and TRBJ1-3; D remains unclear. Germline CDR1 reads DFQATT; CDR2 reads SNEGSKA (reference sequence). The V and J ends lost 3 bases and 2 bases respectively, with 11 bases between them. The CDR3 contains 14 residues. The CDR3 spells CSARARNTGNTIYF. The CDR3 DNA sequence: TGCAGTGCTAGGGCCAGGAATACTGGAAACACCATATATTTT.